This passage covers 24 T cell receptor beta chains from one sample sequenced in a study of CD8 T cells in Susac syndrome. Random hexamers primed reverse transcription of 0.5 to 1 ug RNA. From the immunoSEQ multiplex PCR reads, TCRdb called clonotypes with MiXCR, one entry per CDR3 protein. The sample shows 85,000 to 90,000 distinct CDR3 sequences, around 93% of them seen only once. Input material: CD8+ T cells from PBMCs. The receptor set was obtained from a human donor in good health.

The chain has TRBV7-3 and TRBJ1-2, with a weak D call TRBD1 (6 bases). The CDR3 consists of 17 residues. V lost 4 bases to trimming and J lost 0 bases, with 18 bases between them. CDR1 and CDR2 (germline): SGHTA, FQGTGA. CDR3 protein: CASSSIPGHFPNYGYTF. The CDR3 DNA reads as TGTGCCAGCAGCTCCATACCGGGACACTTCCCTAACTATGGCTACACCTTC.

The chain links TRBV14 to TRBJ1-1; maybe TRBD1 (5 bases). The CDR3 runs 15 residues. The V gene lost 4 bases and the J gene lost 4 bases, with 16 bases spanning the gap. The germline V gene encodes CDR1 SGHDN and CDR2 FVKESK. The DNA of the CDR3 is TGTGCCAGCAGCCTGACCGCCGGGGGGGTCACTGAAGCTTTCTTT. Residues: CASSLTAGGVTEAFF.

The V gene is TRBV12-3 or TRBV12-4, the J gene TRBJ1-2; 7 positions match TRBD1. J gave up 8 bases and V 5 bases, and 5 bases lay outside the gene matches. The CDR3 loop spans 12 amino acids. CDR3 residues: CASSPWTGGYTF. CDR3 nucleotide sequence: TGTGCCAGCAGTCCGTGGACAGGCGGCTACACCTTC.

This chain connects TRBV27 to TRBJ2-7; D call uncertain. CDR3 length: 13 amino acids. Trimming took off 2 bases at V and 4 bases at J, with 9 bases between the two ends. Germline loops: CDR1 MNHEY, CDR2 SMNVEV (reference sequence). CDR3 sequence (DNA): TGTGCCAGCAGTTTAGGGGTAGTTTACGAGCAGTACTTC. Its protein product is CASSLGVVYEQYF.

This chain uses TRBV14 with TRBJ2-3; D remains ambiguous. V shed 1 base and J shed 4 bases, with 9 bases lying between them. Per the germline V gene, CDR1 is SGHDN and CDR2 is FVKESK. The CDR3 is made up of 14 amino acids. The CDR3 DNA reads TGTGCCAGCAGCCAAGTGGGATCCGCAGATACGCAGTATTTT. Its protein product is CASSQVGSADTQYF.

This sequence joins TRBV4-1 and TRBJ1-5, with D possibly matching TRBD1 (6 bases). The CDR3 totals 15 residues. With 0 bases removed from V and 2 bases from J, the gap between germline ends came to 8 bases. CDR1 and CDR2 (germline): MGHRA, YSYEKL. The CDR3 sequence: CASSQDHRGNQPQHF. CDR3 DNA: TGCGCCAGCAGCCAAGATCACAGGGGCAATCAGCCCCAGCATTTT.

The CDR3 loop is CASSLEWGQVDYEQYF. The CDR3 DNA is TGTGCCAGCAGCCTCGAGTGGGGACAGGTCGACTACGAGCAGTACTTC. The genes are TRBV7-2 and TRBJ2-7; 8 bases are a match to TRBD1. Germline V gives CDR1 SGHTA, CDR2 FQGNSA. This CDR3 has 16 amino acids. Trimming removed 5 bases from V and 3 bases from J; junction bases left unmatched: 12.

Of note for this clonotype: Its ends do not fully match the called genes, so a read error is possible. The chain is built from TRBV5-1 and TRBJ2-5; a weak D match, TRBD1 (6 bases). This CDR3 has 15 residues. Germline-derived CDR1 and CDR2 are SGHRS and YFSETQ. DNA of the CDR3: TGCGTCAGCAGCTTGCCGGGACACCCCGGAGAGACCCAGTACTTC. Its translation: CVSSLPGHPGETQYF.

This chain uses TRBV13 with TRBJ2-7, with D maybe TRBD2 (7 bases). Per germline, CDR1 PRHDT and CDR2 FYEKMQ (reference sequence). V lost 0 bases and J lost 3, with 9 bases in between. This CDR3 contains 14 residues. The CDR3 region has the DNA TGTGCCAGCAGCTTAGGAGGGGGGGACTACGAGCAGTACTTC. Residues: CASSLGGGDYEQYF.

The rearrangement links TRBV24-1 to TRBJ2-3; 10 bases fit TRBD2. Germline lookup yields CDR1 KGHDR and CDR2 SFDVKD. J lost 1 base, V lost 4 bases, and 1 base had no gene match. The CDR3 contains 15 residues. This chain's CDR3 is CATSEGTSGTDTQYF. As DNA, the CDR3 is TGTGCCACCAGTGAAGGGACTAGCGGCACAGATACGCAGTATTTT.

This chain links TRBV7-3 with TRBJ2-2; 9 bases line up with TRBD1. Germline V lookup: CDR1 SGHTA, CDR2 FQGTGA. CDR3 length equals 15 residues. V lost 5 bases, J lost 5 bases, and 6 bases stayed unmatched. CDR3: CASSISGTGTGELFF. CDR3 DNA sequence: TGTGCCAGCAGCATATCCGGGACAGGGACCGGGGAGCTGTTTTTT.

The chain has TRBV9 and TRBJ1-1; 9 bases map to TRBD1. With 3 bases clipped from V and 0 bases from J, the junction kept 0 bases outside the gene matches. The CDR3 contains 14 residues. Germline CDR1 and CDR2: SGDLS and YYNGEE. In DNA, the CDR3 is TGTGCCAGCAGCGGACAGGGGGTGAACACTGAAGCTTTCTTT. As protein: CASSGQGVNTEAFF.

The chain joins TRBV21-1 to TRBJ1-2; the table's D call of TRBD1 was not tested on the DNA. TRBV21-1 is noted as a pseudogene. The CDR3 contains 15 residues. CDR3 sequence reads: CASSRHRDRCFSYTF. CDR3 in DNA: TGTGCCAGCAGCAGACACCGGGACAGGTGTTTTAGCTACACCTTC.

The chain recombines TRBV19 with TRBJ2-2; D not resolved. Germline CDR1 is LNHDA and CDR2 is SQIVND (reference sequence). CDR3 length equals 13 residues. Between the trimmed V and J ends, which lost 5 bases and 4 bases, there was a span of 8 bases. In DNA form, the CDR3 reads TGTGCCAGTAGTTACGTGTCCACCGGGGAGCTGTTTTTT. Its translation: CASSYVSTGELFF. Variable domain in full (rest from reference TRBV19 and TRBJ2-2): DGGITQSPKYLFRKEGQNVTLSCEQNLNHDAMYWYRQDPGQGLRLIYYSQIVNDFQKGDIAEGYSVSREKKESFPLTVTSAQKNPTAFYLCASSYVSTGELFFGEGSRLTVL.

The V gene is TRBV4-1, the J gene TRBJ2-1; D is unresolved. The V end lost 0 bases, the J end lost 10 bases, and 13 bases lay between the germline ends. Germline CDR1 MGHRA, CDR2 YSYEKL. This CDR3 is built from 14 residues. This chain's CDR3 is CASSQDWKSYEQFF. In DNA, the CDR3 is TGCGCCAGCAGCCAAGATTGGAAGTCTTACGAGCAGTTCTTC.

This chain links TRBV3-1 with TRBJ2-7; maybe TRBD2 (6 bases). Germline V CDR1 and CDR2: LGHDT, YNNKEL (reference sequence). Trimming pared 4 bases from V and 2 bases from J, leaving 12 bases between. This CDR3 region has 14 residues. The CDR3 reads CASSRGTETYEQYF. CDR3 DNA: TGTGCCAGCAGCCGAGGGACTGAGACCTACGAGCAGTACTTC.

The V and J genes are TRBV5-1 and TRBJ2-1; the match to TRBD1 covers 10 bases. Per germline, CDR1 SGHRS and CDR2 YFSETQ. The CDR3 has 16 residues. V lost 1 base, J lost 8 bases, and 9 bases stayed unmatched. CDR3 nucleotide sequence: TGCGCCAGCAGCTTGTTTGGACAGGGGGGTTTCGATGAGCAGTTCTTC. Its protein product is CASSLFGQGGFDEQFF. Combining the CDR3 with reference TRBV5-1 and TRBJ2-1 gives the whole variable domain KAGVTQTPRYLIKTRGQQVTLSCSPISGHRSVSWYQQTPGQGLQFLFEYFSETQRNKGNFPGRFSGRQFSNSRSEMNVSTLELGDSALYLCASSLFGQGGFDEQFFGPGTRLTVL.

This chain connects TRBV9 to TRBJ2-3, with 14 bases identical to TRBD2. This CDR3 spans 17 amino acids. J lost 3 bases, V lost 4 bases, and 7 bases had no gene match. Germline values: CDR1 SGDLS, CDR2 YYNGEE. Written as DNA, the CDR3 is TGTGCCAGCAGCCACAGACTAGCGGGGGGGCGTACAGATACGCAGTATTTT. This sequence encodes CASSHRLAGGRTDTQYF. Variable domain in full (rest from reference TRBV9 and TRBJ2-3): DSGVTQTPKHLITATGQRVTLRCSPRSGDLSVYWYQQSLDQGLQFLIQYYNGEERAKGNILERFSAQQFPDLHSELNLSSLELGDSALYFCASSHRLAGGRTDTQYFGPGTRLTVL.

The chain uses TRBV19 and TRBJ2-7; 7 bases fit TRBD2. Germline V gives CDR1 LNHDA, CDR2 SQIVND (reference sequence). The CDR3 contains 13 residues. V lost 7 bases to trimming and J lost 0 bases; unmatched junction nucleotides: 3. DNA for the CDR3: TGTGCCAGTAAGGCTAGCGGCTCCTACGAGCAGTACTTC. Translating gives CASKASGSYEQYF.

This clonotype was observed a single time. CDR3 sequence: CASSVEGSQVTSRAFF. CDR3 bases: TGTGCCAGCAGCGTAGAGGGGTCCCAGGTCACCAGCAGGGCTTTCTTT. The chain links TRBV9 to TRBJ1-1, with D maybe TRBD1 (5 bases). Trimming left V 0 bases short and J 11 bases short, with 23 bases between. CDR1 is SGDLS, CDR2 YYNGEE, per germline. CDR3 size: 16 residues. Full variable domain (rest looked up from reference TRBV9 and TRBJ1-1): DSGVTQTPKHLITATGQRVTLRCSPRSGDLSVYWYQQSLDQGLQFLIQYYNGEERAKGNILERFSAQQFPDLHSELNLSSLELGDSALYFCASSVEGSQVTSRAFFGQGTRLTVV.

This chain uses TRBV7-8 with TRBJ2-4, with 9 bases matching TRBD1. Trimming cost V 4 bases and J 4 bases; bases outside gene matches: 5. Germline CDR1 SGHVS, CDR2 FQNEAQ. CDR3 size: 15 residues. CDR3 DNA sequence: TGTGCCAGCAGCTCCCCGGGACAGGGAAAAAACATTCAGTACTTC. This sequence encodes CASSSPGQGKNIQYF.

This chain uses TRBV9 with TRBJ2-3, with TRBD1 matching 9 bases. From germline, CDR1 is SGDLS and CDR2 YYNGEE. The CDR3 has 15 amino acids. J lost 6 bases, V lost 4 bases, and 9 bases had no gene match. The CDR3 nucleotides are TGTGCCAGCAGCCTGACAGGGGGGGTCTGGGATACGCAGTATTTT. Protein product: CASSLTGGVWDTQYF.

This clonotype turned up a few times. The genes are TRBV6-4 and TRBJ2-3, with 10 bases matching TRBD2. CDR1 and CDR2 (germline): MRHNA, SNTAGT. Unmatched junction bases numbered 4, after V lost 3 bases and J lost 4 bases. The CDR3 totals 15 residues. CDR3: CASSENSGGADTQYF. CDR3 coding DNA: TGTGCCAGCAGTGAGAACAGCGGGGGGGCAGATACGCAGTATTTT.

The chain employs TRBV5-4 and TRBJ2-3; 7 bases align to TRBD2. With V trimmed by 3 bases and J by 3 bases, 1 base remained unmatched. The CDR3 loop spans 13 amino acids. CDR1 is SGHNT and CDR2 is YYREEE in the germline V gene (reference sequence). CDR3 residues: CASSWTRTDTQYF. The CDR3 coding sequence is TGTGCCAGCAGCTGGACTAGGACAGATACGCAGTATTTT.